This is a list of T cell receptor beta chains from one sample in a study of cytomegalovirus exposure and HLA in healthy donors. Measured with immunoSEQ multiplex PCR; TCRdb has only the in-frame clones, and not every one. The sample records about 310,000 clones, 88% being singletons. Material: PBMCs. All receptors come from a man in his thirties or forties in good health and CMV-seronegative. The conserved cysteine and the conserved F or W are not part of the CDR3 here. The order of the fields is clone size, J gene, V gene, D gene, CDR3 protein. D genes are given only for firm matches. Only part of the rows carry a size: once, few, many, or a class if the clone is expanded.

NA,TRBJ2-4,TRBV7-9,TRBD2,ASSWTSVGDIQY
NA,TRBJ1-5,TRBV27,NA,ASSFGGRDQPQH
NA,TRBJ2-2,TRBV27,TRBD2,ASGSGGAGTGELF
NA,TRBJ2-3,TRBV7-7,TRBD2,ASSFEAGVADTQY
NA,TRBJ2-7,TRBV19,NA,ASSKGGATYEQY
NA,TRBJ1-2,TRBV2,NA,ASSETGYGYT
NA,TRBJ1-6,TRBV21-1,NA,ASSKGTGSYNSPLH
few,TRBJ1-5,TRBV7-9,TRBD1,ASSAQGTSNQPQH
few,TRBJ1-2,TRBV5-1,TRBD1,ASSLSTGGEIGYT
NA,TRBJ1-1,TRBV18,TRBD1,ASRDSENTEAF
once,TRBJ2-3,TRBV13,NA,ASSLRGGLSRDTQY
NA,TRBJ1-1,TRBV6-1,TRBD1,ALDRVNTEAF
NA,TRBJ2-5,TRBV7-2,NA,ASSSEVGAQETQY
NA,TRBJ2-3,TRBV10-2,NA,ASSEIRGGVDTQY
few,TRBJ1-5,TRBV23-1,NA,ASRTAPGLPDPNSNQPQH
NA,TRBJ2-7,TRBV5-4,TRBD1,ASSLDRGLYEQY
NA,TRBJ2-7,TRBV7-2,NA,ASSVPGVSYEQY
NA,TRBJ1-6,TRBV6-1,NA,ASARTDSNSPLH
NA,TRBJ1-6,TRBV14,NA,ASSLSFRDSPLH
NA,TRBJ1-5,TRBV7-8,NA,ASSLGGQARQPQH
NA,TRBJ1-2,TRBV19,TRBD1,ASSTQQGPVGYT
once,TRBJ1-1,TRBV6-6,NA,ASSYSWGGTEAF
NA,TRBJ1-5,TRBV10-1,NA,ASSPTGGQPQH
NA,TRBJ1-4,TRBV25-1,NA,ASSEGRAPEKLF
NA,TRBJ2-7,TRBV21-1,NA,ASSVTGLAEHYEQY
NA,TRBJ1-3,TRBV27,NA,ASRGGVGNTIY
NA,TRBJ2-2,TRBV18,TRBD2,ASSPTSGSNTGELF
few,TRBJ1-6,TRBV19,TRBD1,ASSLPLTGAHLH
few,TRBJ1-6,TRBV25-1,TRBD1,ASSKTGWNSPLH
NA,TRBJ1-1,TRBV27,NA,ASRIVGGFTEAF
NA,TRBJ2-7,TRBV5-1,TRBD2,ASSLGGTSGPYEQY
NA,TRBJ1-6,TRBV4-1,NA,ASSYPQGRNSPLH
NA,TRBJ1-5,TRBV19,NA,ASSPRGHLQGLNQPQH
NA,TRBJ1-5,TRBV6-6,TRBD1,ASSYSGTGVDQPQH
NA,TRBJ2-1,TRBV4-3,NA,ASSQEPEQEYNEQF
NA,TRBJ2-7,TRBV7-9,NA,ASSWSGYEQY
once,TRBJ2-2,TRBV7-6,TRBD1,ASSLQGGGQGNTGELF